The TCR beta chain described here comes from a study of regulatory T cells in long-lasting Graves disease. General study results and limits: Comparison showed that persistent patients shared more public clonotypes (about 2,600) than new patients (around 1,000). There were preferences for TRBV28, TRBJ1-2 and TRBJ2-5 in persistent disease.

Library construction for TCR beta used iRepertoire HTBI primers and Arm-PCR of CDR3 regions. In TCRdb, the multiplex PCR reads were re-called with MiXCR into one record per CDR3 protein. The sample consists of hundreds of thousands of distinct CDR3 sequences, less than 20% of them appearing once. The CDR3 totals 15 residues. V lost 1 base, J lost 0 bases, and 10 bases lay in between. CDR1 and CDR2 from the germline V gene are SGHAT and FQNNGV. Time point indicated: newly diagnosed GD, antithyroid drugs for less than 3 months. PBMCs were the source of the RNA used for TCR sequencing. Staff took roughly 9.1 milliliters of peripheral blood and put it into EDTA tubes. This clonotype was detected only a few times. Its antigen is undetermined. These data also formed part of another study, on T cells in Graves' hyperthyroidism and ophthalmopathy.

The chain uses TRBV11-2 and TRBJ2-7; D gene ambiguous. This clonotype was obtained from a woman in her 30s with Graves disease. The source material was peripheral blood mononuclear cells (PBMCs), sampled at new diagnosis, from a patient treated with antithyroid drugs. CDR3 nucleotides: TGTGCCAGCAGCTTAGCCCGGATGCTCTCCTACGAGCAGTACTTC. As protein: CASSLARMLSYEQYF. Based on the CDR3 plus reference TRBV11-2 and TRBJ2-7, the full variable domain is EAGVAQSPRYKIIEKRQSVAFWCNPISGHATLYWYQQILGQGPKLLIQFQNNGVVDDSQLPKDRFSAERLKGVDSTLKIQPAKLEDSAVYLCASSLARMLSYEQYFGPGTRLTVT.